A selection of T cell receptor beta chains follows, all from one sample in a study of CD8 T cells in ankylosing spondylitis. TCRdb ran MiXCR on the 5' RACE reads and lists one entry per CDR3 protein. The sample lists a few hundred thousand distinct CDR3 sequences; over 9.5% were seen once. Sequencing was performed on blood, either unsorted or a sorted T cell fraction (not recorded which). The source of these receptors is a male donor with ankylosing spondylitis. The CDR3 runs from the conserved cysteine through the conserved F or W. The D gene is left open where the match is weak. The size field is filled for only some rows; it gives once, few, many or a size class.

J: TRBJ1-4
size: few
V: TRBV29-1
D: NA
DNA: TGCAGCGCCCGGTCAGGATCTAATGAAAAACTGTTTTTT
CDR3: CSARSGSNEKLFF

J: TRBJ2-4
size: many
V: TRBV20-1
D: TRBD2
DNA: TGCAGTGCCGCTGGACTAGCGGAAAACATTCAGTACTTC
CDR3: CSAAGLAENIQYF

J: TRBJ2-7
size: many
V: TRBV27
D: TRBD2
DNA: TGTGCCAGCAGTTTGCGGGAGGGCCCGTACGAGCAGTACTTC
CDR3: CASSLREGPYEQYF

J: TRBJ1-5
size: NA
V: TRBV6-1
D: NA
DNA: TGTGCCAGCAGTGCGGGCGTGTCAGGGCGAAGCAATCAGCCCCAGCATTTT
CDR3: CASSAGVSGRSNQPQHF

J: TRBJ2-3
size: NA
V: TRBV20-1
D: NA
DNA: TGCAGTGCTTCCCAACGTACGGGGGGCAGCACAGATACGCAGTATTTT
CDR3: CSASQRTGGSTDTQYF

J: TRBJ2-5
size: many
V: TRBV3-1
D: NA
DNA: TGTGCCAGCAGCCAAGATCCAGGGACTGGGACCCAGTACTTC
CDR3: CASSQDPGTGTQYF

J: TRBJ1-1
size: NA
V: TRBV5-6
D: NA
DNA: TGTGCCAGCAGCTTCCGATTGAACACTGAAGCTTTCTTT
CDR3: CASSFRLNTEAFF

J: TRBJ2-5
size: NA
V: TRBV20-1
D: TRBD2
DNA: TGCAGTGCTAGAGATCCCCCTAGCGGGTCTAAAGAGACCCAGTACTTC
CDR3: CSARDPPSGSKETQYF

J: TRBJ2-7
size: few
V: TRBV7-6
D: NA
DNA: TGTGCCAGCAGCAACGGGGGAGAGCAGTACTTC
CDR3: CASSNGGEQYF

J: TRBJ2-1
size: NA
V: TRBV5-1
D: TRBD2
DNA: TGCGCCAGCAGCTTGGTAGCGGGCCAAGACAATGAGCAGTTCTTC
CDR3: CASSLVAGQDNEQFF

J: TRBJ1-1
size: NA
V: TRBV25-1
D: NA
DNA: TGTGCCAGCAGCTCTTCACAGGGTTTCACTGAAGCTTTCTTT
CDR3: CASSSSQGFTEAFF

J: TRBJ2-1
size: few
V: TRBV18
D: NA
DNA: TGTGCCAGCTCACCACTCACTCCTAGCTCCTACAATGAGCAGTTCTTC
CDR3: CASSPLTPSSYNEQFF

J: TRBJ2-2
size: few
V: TRBV2
D: TRBD1
DNA: TGTGCCAGCAGTGAAGACAGGGGCGCCGGGGAGCTGTTTTTT
CDR3: CASSEDRGAGELFF

J: TRBJ2-1
size: many
V: TRBV5-6
D: NA
DNA: TGTGCCAGCACCCTGACTAGACTCCGGCGAAATGAGCAGTTCTTC
CDR3: CASTLTRLRRNEQFF

J: TRBJ2-2
size: few
V: TRBV7-7
D: TRBD2
DNA: TGTGCCAGCAGCTTATCGGTTCCAGCGGGAGACGAGGCCGGGGAGCTGTTTTTT
CDR3: CASSLSVPAGDEAGELFF

J: TRBJ2-3
size: NA
V: TRBV11-1
D: NA
DNA: TGTGCCAGCAGCTTAATGGCTAGCGCTAGCACAGATACGCAGTATTTT
CDR3: CASSLMASASTDTQYF

J: TRBJ1-3
size: NA
V: TRBV2
D: NA
DNA: TGTGCCAGCAGTGGTTCCTTCTCTGGAAACACCATATATTTT
CDR3: CASSGSFSGNTIYF

J: TRBJ2-2
size: many
V: TRBV7-7
D: TRBD1
DNA: TGTGCCAGCAGCTCTAGGGGACAGGGCGGCACCGGGGAGCTGTTTTTT
CDR3: CASSSRGQGGTGELFF

J: TRBJ2-3
size: NA
V: TRBV14
D: NA
DNA: TGTGCCAGCGACACAGGCACAGATACGCAGTATTTT
CDR3: CASDTGTDTQYF

J: TRBJ2-3
size: NA
V: TRBV20-1
D: TRBD2
DNA: TGCAGTGCTCTTAGCGGGAGGGACGGGGATACGCAGTATTTT
CDR3: CSALSGRDGDTQYF

J: TRBJ2-7
size: many
V: TRBV5-1
D: TRBD1
DNA: TGCGCCAGCAGCATCCAGACAGGGGGTATCAACGAGCAGTACTTC
CDR3: CASSIQTGGINEQYF

J: TRBJ2-5
size: NA
V: TRBV5-1
D: NA
DNA: TGCGCCAGCAGCTTCGCGGAGACCCAGTACTTC
CDR3: CASSFAETQYF

J: TRBJ2-1
size: many
V: TRBV7-2
D: NA
DNA: TGTGCCAGCACCCTGGGGGTTTGGAATGAGCAGTTCTTC
CDR3: CASTLGVWNEQFF

J: TRBJ2-1
size: few
V: TRBV20-1
D: NA
DNA: TGCAGTGCTAGAGATAAATGGAAGGGGCTCTACAATGAGCAGTTCTTC
CDR3: CSARDKWKGLYNEQFF

J: TRBJ2-3
size: NA
V: TRBV5-1
D: TRBD1
DNA: TGCGCCAGCAGCTCTGGACAGGGGGCATTGTATTTT
CDR3: CASSSGQGALYF

J: TRBJ2-1
size: NA
V: TRBV9
D: NA
DNA: TGTGCCAGCAGCCGGGACCCGGGCTCCTACAATGAGCAGTTCTTC
CDR3: CASSRDPGSYNEQFF

J: TRBJ1-1
size: NA
V: TRBV12-3/TRBV12-4
D: NA
DNA: TGTGCCAGCACCCTGCGGGGGGGCGCTGAAGCTTTCTTT
CDR3: CASTLRGGAEAFF

J: TRBJ2-1
size: few
V: TRBV20-1
D: NA
DNA: TGCAGTGCTCTCAGCCTGAATGAGCAGTTCTTC
CDR3: CSALSLNEQFF

J: TRBJ1-1
size: few
V: TRBV5-1
D: NA
DNA: TGCGCCAGCAGTTCAGGCAGTGGATTGAACACTGAAGCTTTCTTT
CDR3: CASSSGSGLNTEAFF

J: TRBJ2-7
size: few
V: TRBV5-4
D: TRBD2
DNA: TGTGCCAGCAGCGAAAGGACTAGCGGGAGGGTCGAGCAGTACTTC
CDR3: CASSERTSGRVEQYF

J: TRBJ2-2
size: many
V: TRBV2
D: NA
DNA: TGTGCCAGCGGACGAGGCGGGGAGCTGTTTTTT
CDR3: CASGRGGELFF

J: TRBJ1-4
size: NA
V: TRBV2
D: TRBD1
DNA: TGTGCCGACAAATCCGGGACAGGAGGTGAAAAACTGTTTTTT
CDR3: CADKSGTGGEKLFF

J: TRBJ1-1
size: few
V: TRBV2
D: NA
DNA: TGTGCCAGCAGGGGGGCCCATGGACAGATGAACACTGAAGCTTTCTTT
CDR3: CASRGAHGQMNTEAFF

J: TRBJ1-1
size: few
V: TRBV7-2
D: NA
DNA: TGTGCCAGCAGCTTAGAGGGCATGAACACTGAAGCTTTCTTT
CDR3: CASSLEGMNTEAFF

J: TRBJ2-1
size: few
V: TRBV25-1
D: NA
DNA: TGTGCCAGCAGTTCCACCACCCGGTCCTACTACAATGAGCAGTTCTTC
CDR3: CASSSTTRSYYNEQFF

J: TRBJ2-3
size: few
V: TRBV30
D: TRBD2
DNA: TGTGCCTGGAGAGTAGCGGGAGCCCCAGATACGCAGTATTTT
CDR3: CAWRVAGAPDTQYF

J: TRBJ2-7
size: NA
V: TRBV6-1
D: TRBD1
DNA: TGTGCCAGCAGTGCAGTCCGGGACAGGGGCTACGAGCAGTACTTC
CDR3: CASSAVRDRGYEQYF

J: TRBJ1-5
size: NA
V: TRBV12-3/TRBV12-4
D: NA
DNA: TGTGCCAGCAGTTTGGGGCCCAGGGATCAGCCCCAGCATTTT
CDR3: CASSLGPRDQPQHF

J: TRBJ2-1
size: NA
V: TRBV5-5
D: NA
DNA: TGTGCCAGCACCCCCCGGGGGTCGCATGAGCAGTTCTTC
CDR3: CASTPRGSHEQFF

J: TRBJ1-2
size: few
V: TRBV7-9
D: TRBD1
DNA: TGTGCCAGCAGCTCGGGGGGACAGCTCGTGGGTGGCTACACCTTC
CDR3: CASSSGGQLVGGYTF

J: TRBJ1-4
size: few
V: TRBV20-1
D: NA
DNA: TGCAGTGCTGTAAGACAGGAAAACTTTAATGAAAAACTGTTTTTT
CDR3: CSAVRQENFNEKLFF

J: TRBJ2-2
size: NA
V: TRBV25-1
D: NA
DNA: TGTGCCAGCGGGGGGAGGGGGAGTACCGGGGAGCTGTTTTTT
CDR3: CASGGRGSTGELFF

J: TRBJ2-3
size: NA
V: TRBV7-2
D: NA
DNA: TGTGCCAGCAGCCGCACGGGACTCAACACAGATACGCAGTATTTT
CDR3: CASSRTGLNTDTQYF

J: TRBJ2-7
size: many
V: TRBV4-2
D: NA
DNA: TGTGCCAGCAGCCAAGATCGGACTACTTTAGGGCAGTACTTC
CDR3: CASSQDRTTLGQYF

J: TRBJ2-1
size: many
V: TRBV3-1
D: NA
DNA: TGTGCCAGCAGCCCTGTTTCGGGGCTTGAGCAGTTCTTC
CDR3: CASSPVSGLEQFF

J: TRBJ2-1
size: NA
V: TRBV5-4
D: NA
DNA: TGTGCTTGCTCGGGGCGGCGGGGGCCTTACAATGAGCAGTTCTTC
CDR3: CACSGRRGPYNEQFF

J: TRBJ2-1
size: many
V: TRBV7-9
D: TRBD1
DNA: TGTGCCAGCAGCTTAGTGGGACAGGGTCTACATGAGCAGTTCTTC
CDR3: CASSLVGQGLHEQFF

J: TRBJ2-1
size: many
V: TRBV5-1
D: NA
DNA: TGCGCCAGCAGCTTGAACGAAGGTGAGCAGTTCTTC
CDR3: CASSLNEGEQFF

J: TRBJ2-1
size: few
V: TRBV9
D: NA
DNA: TGTGCCAGCAGCGTAGGTGGCACCCTCGCGTACAATGAGCAGTTCTTC
CDR3: CASSVGGTLAYNEQFF

J: TRBJ2-1
size: NA
V: TRBV12-5
D: TRBD2
DNA: TGTGCTAGTGGTTTGGTAACGGCGGGAGTTCTCGAGAATGAGCAGTTCTTC
CDR3: CASGLVTAGVLENEQFF

J: TRBJ2-1
size: few
V: TRBV18
D: TRBD2
DNA: TGTGCCAGCTCAACTAGAGCGGGAGGTCTGGATGAGCAGTTCTTC
CDR3: CASSTRAGGLDEQFF

J: TRBJ1-4
size: NA
V: TRBV28
D: NA
DNA: TGTGCCAGCAGTCTCCTCGGAGAGGATGATGAAAAACTGTTTTTT
CDR3: CASSLLGEDDEKLFF

J: TRBJ1-2
size: few
V: TRBV12-5
D: NA
DNA: TGTGCTAGTGGTTCCGACACCCCCGGAGACTATGGCTACACCTTC
CDR3: CASGSDTPGDYGYTF